This T cell receptor beta chain was profiled in a study of spatial heterogeneity in lung cancer. Study summary: An average of more than ten raw reads was observed per unique TCR and UMI combination.

Time point denoted: sample taken at primary tumor resection. The approximately 79 donors had untreated early-stage non-small cell lung cancer. Unsorted whole RNA samples from tumor, nontumor lung or frozen PBMC were sequenced. V lost 7 bases, J lost 3 bases, and 11 bases lay in between. Germline loops: CDR1 LGHDT, CDR2 YNNKEL (reference sequence). The CDR3 is 13 amino acids. Carried by each TCR cDNA molecule was a unique molecular identifier. TCRdb processed the 5' RACE reads anew with MiXCR; each CDR3 protein has one entry. The sample lists nearly 80,000 distinct CDR3 sequences; 8% were seen once. This clonotype was observed at least ten times.

The chain recombines TRBV3-1 with TRBJ2-3; D gene uncertain. The sample here was PBMCs, taken at surgery. The source of this sequence is a male donor with early-stage non-small cell lung cancer. The CDR3 bases are TGTGCCAGCACCCTCGGATCGACAGATACGCAGTATTTT. Translation gives CASTLGSTDTQYF.